This TCR beta chain was observed in a study of blood T cell repertoires in COVID-19 (dated by TCRdb to about 2020). Describing the broader study: The collaborator samples originated in the United States, Italy and Spain and spanned the acute and convalescent phases of COVID-19. The repertoires were made available in a free public database intended to serve as a resource for research on the immune response to SARS-CoV-2. A de-identified subject ID, COVID-19 status, age in years and sex were almost always included in the sample metadata. Deeply sampled blood TCRbeta repertoires from subjects exposed to, actively infected with, or recovered from COVID-19 were included in the dataset. The prospective study material was composed of cDNA or gDNA derived from T cells, B-cell-depleted T cells, or PBMCs. Samples came from the ongoing ImmuneRACE study (first 160 participants) plus 1,254 subjects from 6 global collaborators. HLA class I and class II types, where available, came from metadata supplied by the sample provider rather than from assay-based typing.

Taken from cysteine to phenylalanine, the CDR3 has 15 residues. Of the read, only the CDR3 DNA is kept; its 45 bases are in frame from base 1. From the germline V gene, CDR1 is SGHTA and CDR2 is FQGTGA. V is cut by 2 bases and J by 7 bases, and the space between the germline ends is 17 bases. Paper-wide results and their limitations: Clinical and demographic metadata were provided uncurated, with the amount varying by source and participant.

This clone was observed once. The specificity of this receptor is unknown. There are no base qualities to consult, and no much larger clone falls within one base. Each collaborating institution followed its own protocols to collect whole blood in K2EDTA tubes. For TCRbeta analysis, collaborators shipped samples in one of three forms: frozen whole blood, isolated PBMCs, or DNA extracted from either of those sample types. The immunoSEQ Assay, a bias-controlled multiplex PCR, was used to amplify TCRbeta CDR3 regions from genomic DNA. As for how the authors treated the data: The number of nucleated cells in each sample was estimated by amplification of reference gene primers within the assay. To quantify the absolute abundance of each unique TCRbeta CDR3 rearrangement, sequence reads were collapsed and filtered. Productive Simpson clonality was computed per sample as the square root of Simpson's diversity index over productive rearrangements. This is the immuneACCESS table as TCRdb keeps it, with only in-frame sequences that have V and J called. A part of the clones is gone; compared with another copy, unresolved V genes explain less than half, and the rest is unexplained. The V and J calls and clone size are taken from that table; D and trimming were inferred from the DNA. The sample table records approximately 90,000 clones; 75% to 85% of these occur just once. The ten largest clones add up to approximately 21% of the sample.

Material for sequencing was peripheral blood. The TCR originated in an elderly woman with acute or convalescent COVID-19. The V and J segments used are TRBV7-3 and TRBJ1-1; the D gene is possibly TRBD1, with 6 bases matching. The CDR3: CASSLHGTLGNEAFF. The sequenced DNA: TGTGCCAGCAGCTTACACGGGACACTGGGGAATGAAGCTTTCTTT. The variable domain in full, with residues beyond the CDR3 obtained from the reference TRBV7-3 and TRBJ1-1 genes, is GAGVSQTPSNKVTEKGKYVELRCDPISGHTALYWYRQSLGQGPEFLIYFQGTGAADDSGLPNDRFFAVRPEGSVSTLKIQRTERGDSAVYLCASSLHGTLGNEAFFGQGTRLTVV.